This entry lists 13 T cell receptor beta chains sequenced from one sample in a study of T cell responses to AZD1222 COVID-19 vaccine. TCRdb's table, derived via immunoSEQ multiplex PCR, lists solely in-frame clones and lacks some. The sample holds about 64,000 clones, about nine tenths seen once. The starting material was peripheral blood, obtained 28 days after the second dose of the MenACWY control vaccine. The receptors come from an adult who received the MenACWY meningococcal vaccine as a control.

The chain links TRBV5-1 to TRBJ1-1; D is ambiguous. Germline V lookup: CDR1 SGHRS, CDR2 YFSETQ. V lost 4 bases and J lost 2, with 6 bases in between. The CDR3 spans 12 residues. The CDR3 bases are TGCGCCAGCAGCCTGGCAAACACTGAAGCTTTCTTT. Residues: CASSLANTEAFF.

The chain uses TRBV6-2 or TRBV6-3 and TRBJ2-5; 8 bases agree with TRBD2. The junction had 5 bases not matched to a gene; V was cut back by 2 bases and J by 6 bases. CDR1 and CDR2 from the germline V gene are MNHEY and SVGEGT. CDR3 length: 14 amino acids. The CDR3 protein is CASSYPTSVQTQYF. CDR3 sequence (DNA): TGTGCCAGCAGTTACCCGACTAGCGTGCAGACCCAGTACTTC.

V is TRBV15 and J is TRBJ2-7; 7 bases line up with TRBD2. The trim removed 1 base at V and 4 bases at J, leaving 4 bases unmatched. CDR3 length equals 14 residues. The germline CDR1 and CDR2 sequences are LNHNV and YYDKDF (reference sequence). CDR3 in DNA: TGTGCCACCAGCAGAGTTGGGGAGGGGTACGAGCAGTACTTC. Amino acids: CATSRVGEGYEQYF.

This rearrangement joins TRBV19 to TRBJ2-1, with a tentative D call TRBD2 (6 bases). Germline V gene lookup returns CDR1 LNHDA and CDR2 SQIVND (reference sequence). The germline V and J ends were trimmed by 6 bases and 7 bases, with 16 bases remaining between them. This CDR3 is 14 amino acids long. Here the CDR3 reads CASSEGLPPNEQFF. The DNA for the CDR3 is TGTGCCAGTAGCGAGGGACTTCCCCCTAATGAGCAGTTCTTC.

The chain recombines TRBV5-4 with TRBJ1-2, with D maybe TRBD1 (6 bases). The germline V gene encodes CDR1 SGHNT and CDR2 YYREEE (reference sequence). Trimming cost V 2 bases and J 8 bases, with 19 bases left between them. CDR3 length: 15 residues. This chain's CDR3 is CASSFQASRTDGYTF. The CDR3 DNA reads TGTGCCAGCAGCTTTCAAGCTTCTAGGACAGACGGCTACACCTTC.

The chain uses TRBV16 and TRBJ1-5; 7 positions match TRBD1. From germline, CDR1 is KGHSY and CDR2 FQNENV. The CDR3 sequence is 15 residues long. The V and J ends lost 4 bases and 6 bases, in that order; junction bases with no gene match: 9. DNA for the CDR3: TGTGCCAGCAGCCGCAACAGGGGATCAGGTCAGCCCCAGCATTTT. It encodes CASSRNRGSGQPQHF.

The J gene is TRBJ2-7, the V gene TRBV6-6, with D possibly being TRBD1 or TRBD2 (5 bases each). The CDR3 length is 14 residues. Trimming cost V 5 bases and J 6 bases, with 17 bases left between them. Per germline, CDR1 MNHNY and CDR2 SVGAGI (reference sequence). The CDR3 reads CASSRTPRDGEQYF. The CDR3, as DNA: TGTGCCAGCAGTCGGACACCCAGGGACGGCGAGCAGTACTTC.

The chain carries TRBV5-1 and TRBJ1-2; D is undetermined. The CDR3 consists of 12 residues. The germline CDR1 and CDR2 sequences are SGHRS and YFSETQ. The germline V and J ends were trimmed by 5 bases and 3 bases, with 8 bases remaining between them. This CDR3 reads CASRAADYGYTF. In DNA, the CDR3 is TGCGCCAGCAGGGCGGCGGACTATGGCTACACCTTC.

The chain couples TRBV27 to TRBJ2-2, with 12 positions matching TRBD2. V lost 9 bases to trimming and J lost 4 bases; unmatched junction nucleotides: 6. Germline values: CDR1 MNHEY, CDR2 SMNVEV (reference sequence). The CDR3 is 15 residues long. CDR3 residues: CASGLAGFSTGELFF. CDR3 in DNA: TGTGCCAGTGGACTAGCGGGGTTCAGCACCGGGGAGCTGTTTTTT.

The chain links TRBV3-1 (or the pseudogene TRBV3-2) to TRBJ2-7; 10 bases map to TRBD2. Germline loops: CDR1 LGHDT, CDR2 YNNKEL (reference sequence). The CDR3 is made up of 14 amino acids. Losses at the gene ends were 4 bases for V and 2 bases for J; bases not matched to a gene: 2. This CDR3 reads CASSPSGSTYEQYF. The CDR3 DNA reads TGTGCCAGCAGCCCTAGCGGGAGTACCTACGAGCAGTACTTC.

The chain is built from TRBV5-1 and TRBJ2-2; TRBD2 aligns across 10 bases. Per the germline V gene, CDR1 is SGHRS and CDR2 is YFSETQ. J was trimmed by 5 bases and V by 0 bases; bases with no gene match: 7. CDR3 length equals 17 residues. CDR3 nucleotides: TGCGCCAGCAGCTTGGTAGGGACTAGCGAGTTAACCGGGGAGCTGTTTTTT. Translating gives CASSLVGTSELTGELFF.

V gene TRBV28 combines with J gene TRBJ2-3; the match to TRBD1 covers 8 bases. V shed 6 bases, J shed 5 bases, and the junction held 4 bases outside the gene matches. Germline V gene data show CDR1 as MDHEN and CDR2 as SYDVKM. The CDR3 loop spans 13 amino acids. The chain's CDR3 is CASRLQGGDTQYF. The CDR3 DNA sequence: TGTGCCAGCAGGTTACAGGGGGGAGATACGCAGTATTTT. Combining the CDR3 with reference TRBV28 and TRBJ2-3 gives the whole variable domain DVKVTQSSRYLVKRTGEKVFLECVQDMDHENMFWYRQDPGLGLRLIYFSYDVKMKEKGDIPEGYSVSREKKERFSLILESASTNQTSMYLCASRLQGGDTQYFGPGTRLTVL.

In nucleotides, the CDR3 is TGTGCCAGCAGTTTCCATGGACAGGGACCCAATCAGCCCCAGCATTTT. Translation: CASSFHGQGPNQPQHF. The chain links TRBV27 to TRBJ1-5, with 8 bases lining up with TRBD1. The CDR3 is 16 residues long. After removal of 3 bases from V and 3 bases from J, the junction contained 7 bases not matched to a gene. CDR1 MNHEY and CDR2 SMNVEV come from the germline V gene (reference sequence).